A selection of T cell receptor beta chains follows, all from one sample in a study of CD8 T cells in ankylosing spondylitis. TCRdb re-called the 5' RACE reads with MiXCR, one entry per CDR3 protein. The sample holds around 130,000 distinct CDR3 sequences, around 9.7% seen once. Sample: blood, either unsorted or a sorted T cell fraction (not recorded which). The receptors here all came from a male donor with ankylosing spondylitis or in good health (not recorded which). Both conserved end residues are part of each CDR3. The D gene is left open where the match is weak. Some rows mark clone size as missing; the rest say once, few, many or name a class of expanded clone.

clone size: many; J gene: TRBJ1-1; V gene: TRBV7-2; D gene: NA; CDR3 DNA: TGTGCCAGCAGCTTAGTCGGCAGGGTAACTGAAGCTTTCTTT; CDR3 protein: CASSLVGRVTEAFF
clone size: few; J gene: TRBJ2-1; V gene: TRBV20-1; D gene: TRBD2; CDR3 DNA: TGCAGTGCTAGACAAATAGCGGGGTTCTACAATGAGCAGTTCTTC; CDR3 protein: CSARQIAGFYNEQFF
clone size: many; J gene: TRBJ2-3; V gene: TRBV20-1; D gene: TRBD1; CDR3 DNA: TGCAGTGCTCGGACAGGGTCCCCAGATACGCAGTATTTT; CDR3 protein: CSARTGSPDTQYF
clone size: many; J gene: TRBJ2-1; V gene: TRBV9; D gene: NA; CDR3 DNA: TGTGCCAGCAGCGTAGGAACTAAGTCTGAGCAGTTCTTC; CDR3 protein: CASSVGTKSEQFF
clone size: NA; J gene: TRBJ1-5; V gene: TRBV28; D gene: TRBD1; CDR3 DNA: TGTGCCAGCACCCTCAGGGGGGGACGAAATCAGCCCCAGCATTTT; CDR3 protein: CASTLRGGRNQPQHF
clone size: many; J gene: TRBJ2-2; V gene: TRBV5-1; D gene: NA; CDR3 DNA: TGCGCCAGCAACAAGGACCTTAACACCGGGGAGCTGTTTTTT; CDR3 protein: CASNKDLNTGELFF
clone size: NA; J gene: TRBJ2-2; V gene: TRBV5-1; D gene: TRBD2; CDR3 DNA: TGCGCCAGCAGCCCTTGGACTAGCTACGGGGGGGAGCTGTTTTTT; CDR3 protein: CASSPWTSYGGELFF
clone size: many; J gene: TRBJ2-3; V gene: TRBV7-6; D gene: NA; CDR3 DNA: TGTGCCAGCAGCGCCAGCGGCATCAGCACAGATACGCAGTATTTT; CDR3 protein: CASSASGISTDTQYF
clone size: NA; J gene: TRBJ2-7; V gene: TRBV20-1; D gene: TRBD2; CDR3 DNA: TGCAGTGCTGGACTAGCGGGAGTTTCCTCCGAGCAGTACTTC; CDR3 protein: CSAGLAGVSSEQYF
clone size: many; J gene: TRBJ1-1; V gene: TRBV29-1; D gene: NA; CDR3 DNA: TGCAGCGTGGGGCAGAACACTGAAGCTTTCTTT; CDR3 protein: CSVGQNTEAFF
clone size: NA; J gene: TRBJ2-5; V gene: TRBV7-9; D gene: NA; CDR3 DNA: TGTGCCAGCAGCTCTGTGGAGATCCTTCCGCGAGAGACCCAGTACTTC; CDR3 protein: CASSSVEILPRETQYF
clone size: many; J gene: TRBJ2-4; V gene: TRBV7-9; D gene: TRBD2; CDR3 DNA: TGTGCCAGCAGCAGCCAATTGGGAGGGCCCGACAAAAACATTCAGTACTTC; CDR3 protein: CASSSQLGGPDKNIQYF
clone size: many; J gene: TRBJ2-6; V gene: TRBV20-1; D gene: TRBD1; CDR3 DNA: TGCAGTGCTAGAGAGGACAGGGGGGGCTCTGGGGCCAACGTCCTGACTTTC; CDR3 protein: CSAREDRGGSGANVLTF
clone size: many; J gene: TRBJ2-7; V gene: TRBV4-2; D gene: TRBD2; CDR3 DNA: TGTGCCAGCAGCCAAGACTCCGGGACTAGCGGCTACGAGCAGTACTTC; CDR3 protein: CASSQDSGTSGYEQYF
clone size: few; J gene: TRBJ2-3; V gene: TRBV7-2; D gene: TRBD2; CDR3 DNA: TGTGCCAGCAGCTCAGGGGGACTAGCGGGAGTAGATACGCAGTATTTT; CDR3 protein: CASSSGGLAGVDTQYF
clone size: NA; J gene: TRBJ2-5; V gene: TRBV29-1; D gene: NA; CDR3 DNA: TGCAGCACGGTCGACGGGGTCGAGTACTTC; CDR3 protein: CSTVDGVEYF
clone size: many; J gene: TRBJ2-1; V gene: TRBV5-1; D gene: TRBD2; CDR3 DNA: TGCGCCAGCACAAGCGGGAGGCCCCTAAATGAGCAGTTCTTC; CDR3 protein: CASTSGRPLNEQFF
clone size: NA; J gene: TRBJ2-5; V gene: TRBV14; D gene: NA; CDR3 DNA: TGTGCCAGCAGCGCCGGAAGTGCCGGATGGGAGACCCAGTACTTC; CDR3 protein: CASSAGSAGWETQYF
clone size: many; J gene: TRBJ2-1; V gene: TRBV20-1; D gene: TRBD2; CDR3 DNA: TGCAGTGCGACCAAGCGGGAGGGCCTGTACAATGAGCAGTTCTTC; CDR3 protein: CSATKREGLYNEQFF
clone size: few; J gene: TRBJ2-7; V gene: TRBV7-3; D gene: NA; CDR3 DNA: TGTGCCAGCAGCTTCCGGGCCTCGTGGGACGAGCAGTACTTC; CDR3 protein: CASSFRASWDEQYF
clone size: once; J gene: TRBJ2-1; V gene: TRBV20-1; D gene: NA; CDR3 DNA: TGCAGTGCTAACCCCCTTGCGGAAATACACAATGAGCAGTTCTTC; CDR3 protein: CSANPLAEIHNEQFF
clone size: many; J gene: TRBJ2-7; V gene: TRBV4-2; D gene: TRBD2; CDR3 DNA: TGTGCCAGCAGCCAAGAACTAGCGGGAGTAAACTACGAGCAGTACTTC; CDR3 protein: CASSQELAGVNYEQYF
clone size: few; J gene: TRBJ1-1; V gene: TRBV6-5; D gene: TRBD1; CDR3 DNA: TGTGCCAGCAGTTACTCGGACAGGGTACCTGAAGCTTTCTTT; CDR3 protein: CASSYSDRVPEAFF
clone size: NA; J gene: TRBJ2-1; V gene: TRBV7-2; D gene: NA; CDR3 DNA: TGTGCCAGCAATCGGATAGGCTCCTACAATGAGCAGTTCTTC; CDR3 protein: CASNRIGSYNEQFF
clone size: many; J gene: TRBJ2-7; V gene: TRBV12-3/TRBV12-4; D gene: NA; CDR3 DNA: TGTGCCAGCAGTTCAATGCGCAACTCCTACGAGCAGTACTTC; CDR3 protein: CASSSMRNSYEQYF
clone size: many; J gene: TRBJ2-3; V gene: TRBV7-2; D gene: TRBD2; CDR3 DNA: TGTGCCAGCAGCTTAGGACAGGGACTAGCGGGATTGGATACGCAGTATTTT; CDR3 protein: CASSLGQGLAGLDTQYF
clone size: few; J gene: TRBJ1-4; V gene: TRBV9; D gene: TRBD1; CDR3 DNA: TGTGCCAGCAGCGTAGCTGACAGGGTATCGGAAAAACTGTTTTTT; CDR3 protein: CASSVADRVSEKLFF
clone size: NA; J gene: TRBJ1-5; V gene: TRBV20-1; D gene: NA; CDR3 DNA: TGCAGTGCTAGAGATGAAGGGGGAGGCGGTCAGCCCCAGCATTTT; CDR3 protein: CSARDEGGGGQPQHF
clone size: few; J gene: TRBJ1-1; V gene: TRBV20-1; D gene: NA; CDR3 DNA: TGCAGTGCTAGGCCGGGACAAATGAACACTGAAGCTTTCTTT; CDR3 protein: CSARPGQMNTEAFF
clone size: NA; J gene: TRBJ2-2; V gene: TRBV4-3; D gene: NA; CDR3 DNA: TGCGCCAGCAGCCAAGATATGGGAGTACGTGCTCGGGAGCTGTTTTTT; CDR3 protein: CASSQDMGVRARELFF
clone size: many; J gene: TRBJ2-7; V gene: TRBV2; D gene: NA; CDR3 DNA: TGTGCCAGCAGGGCGGCAGGAGCCTCCTACGAGCAGTACTTC; CDR3 protein: CASRAAGASYEQYF
clone size: NA; J gene: TRBJ2-3; V gene: TRBV30; D gene: NA; CDR3 DNA: TGTGCCTGGGGGCTATTCCGGGATACGCAGTATTTT; CDR3 protein: CAWGLFRDTQYF
clone size: many; J gene: TRBJ2-1; V gene: TRBV27; D gene: TRBD2; CDR3 DNA: TGTGCCAGCAGTTTCCGGACTAGCGGGAGGCCATACAATGAGCAGTTCTTC; CDR3 protein: CASSFRTSGRPYNEQFF
clone size: NA; J gene: TRBJ2-7; V gene: TRBV2; D gene: TRBD2; CDR3 DNA: TGTGCCAGCAGTGAAGCGGGACTAGCGGGGCACTCCTACGAGCAGTACTTC; CDR3 protein: CASSEAGLAGHSYEQYF
clone size: many; J gene: TRBJ2-6; V gene: TRBV5-6; D gene: NA; CDR3 DNA: TGTGCCAGCAGCTTGTTTGAACGCTCTGGGGCCAACGTCCTGACTTTC; CDR3 protein: CASSLFERSGANVLTF
clone size: few; J gene: TRBJ2-3; V gene: TRBV6-2/TRBV6-3; D gene: NA; CDR3 DNA: TGTGCCAGCAGTTACTCGCTCCAGCCAGATACGCAGTATTTT; CDR3 protein: CASSYSLQPDTQYF
clone size: NA; J gene: TRBJ2-5; V gene: TRBV5-1; D gene: TRBD2; CDR3 DNA: TGCGCCAGCAGCTTGGCCCCGGGAGGGCAAGAGACCCAGTACTTC; CDR3 protein: CASSLAPGGQETQYF
clone size: few; J gene: TRBJ2-5; V gene: TRBV4-2; D gene: NA; CDR3 DNA: TGTGCCAGCAGCCAAGTAGGGGGAGAGTTACAAGAGACCCAGTACTTC; CDR3 protein: CASSQVGGELQETQYF
clone size: NA; J gene: TRBJ2-1; V gene: TRBV30; D gene: TRBD2; CDR3 DNA: TGTGCCTGGAGAGCGGGAGGTTGGAATGAGCAGTTCTTC; CDR3 protein: CAWRAGGWNEQFF
clone size: many; J gene: TRBJ2-2; V gene: TRBV20-1; D gene: TRBD2; CDR3 DNA: TGCAGTGCTAGAGGACTAGCGACCGGGGAGCTGTTTTTT; CDR3 protein: CSARGLATGELFF
clone size: NA; J gene: TRBJ2-7; V gene: TRBV5-1; D gene: NA; CDR3 DNA: TGCGCCAGCAGCTTCCTCCGTAAGGGATCATACGAGCAGTACTTC; CDR3 protein: CASSFLRKGSYEQYF
clone size: many; J gene: TRBJ1-3; V gene: TRBV6-1; D gene: NA; CDR3 DNA: TGTGCCAGCAGTCTGGTTATCTCTGGAAACACCATATATTTT; CDR3 protein: CASSLVISGNTIYF
clone size: many; J gene: TRBJ2-7; V gene: TRBV29-1; D gene: NA; CDR3 DNA: TGCAGCGTTGAAAATGCCAACACGGGCTACGAGCAGTACTTC; CDR3 protein: CSVENANTGYEQYF
clone size: few; J gene: TRBJ1-2; V gene: TRBV7-9; D gene: NA; CDR3 DNA: TGTGCCAGCAGTAAGGGCTATGGCTACACCTTC; CDR3 protein: CASSKGYGYTF
clone size: many; J gene: TRBJ2-4; V gene: TRBV5-1; D gene: NA; CDR3 DNA: TGCGCCAGCAGCTTGGGTGGTGTGGCCAAAAACATTCAGTACTTC; CDR3 protein: CASSLGGVAKNIQYF
clone size: NA; J gene: TRBJ2-1; V gene: TRBV11-1; D gene: TRBD1; CDR3 DNA: TGTGCCAGCAGCTTAGACAGGGGCGAAAACTACAATGAGCAGTTCTTC; CDR3 protein: CASSLDRGENYNEQFF
clone size: many; J gene: TRBJ2-5; V gene: TRBV9; D gene: NA; CDR3 DNA: TGTGCCAGCAGCGTGACCCCCGGGGGACAAGAGACCCAGTACTTC; CDR3 protein: CASSVTPGGQETQYF
clone size: many; J gene: TRBJ2-3; V gene: TRBV6-5; D gene: NA; CDR3 DNA: TGTGCCAGCAGTTACGGTGGGGACGGGGGGCAGTATTTT; CDR3 protein: CASSYGGDGGQYF
clone size: few; J gene: TRBJ2-5; V gene: TRBV5-1; D gene: TRBD1; CDR3 DNA: TGCGCCAGCAGCCCCAGGACAGGGGGAGAGACCCAGTACTTC; CDR3 protein: CASSPRTGGETQYF
clone size: few; J gene: TRBJ2-1; V gene: TRBV11-2; D gene: NA; CDR3 DNA: TGTGCCAGCAAAGCTACCTCCTACAATGAGCAGTTCTTC; CDR3 protein: CASKATSYNEQFF
clone size: many; J gene: TRBJ2-3; V gene: TRBV5-1; D gene: NA; CDR3 DNA: TGCGCCAGCAGCCCCAGGGTTTCGAAGGCAGATACGCAGTATTTT; CDR3 protein: CASSPRVSKADTQYF
clone size: many; J gene: TRBJ1-5; V gene: TRBV20-1; D gene: NA; CDR3 DNA: TGCAGTGCTAGAGCGCCAACAGTTGGAACCAATCAGCCCCAGCATTTT; CDR3 protein: CSARAPTVGTNQPQHF
clone size: many; J gene: TRBJ2-1; V gene: TRBV9; D gene: NA; CDR3 DNA: TGTGCCAGCAGCGTAGAGAGGGTTTCAGATGAGCAGTTCTTC; CDR3 protein: CASSVERVSDEQFF
clone size: many; J gene: TRBJ2-1; V gene: TRBV5-1; D gene: TRBD1; CDR3 DNA: TGCGCCAGCAGCTTGGGCCAGGGGGCTCGCTCCTACAATGAGCAGTTCTTC; CDR3 protein: CASSLGQGARSYNEQFF
clone size: many; J gene: TRBJ2-7; V gene: TRBV20-1; D gene: NA; CDR3 DNA: TGCAGTGCTAGAGATTTGGCGGGTGACGCCTACGAGCAGTACTTC; CDR3 protein: CSARDLAGDAYEQYF
clone size: once; J gene: TRBJ2-7; V gene: TRBV4-2; D gene: NA; CDR3 DNA: TGTGCCAGCGGCTCTGTGCTCCTCTCCTACGAGCAGTACTTC; CDR3 protein: CASGSVLLSYEQYF
clone size: many; J gene: TRBJ2-1; V gene: TRBV5-1; D gene: NA; CDR3 DNA: TGCGCCAGCAGCTTGACTAAAGACATCTATGAGCAGTTCTTC; CDR3 protein: CASSLTKDIYEQFF
clone size: many; J gene: TRBJ2-7; V gene: TRBV29-1; D gene: NA; CDR3 DNA: TGCAGCGTTGTCTTTGTGGGACTTGCTCACCCCTACGAGCAGTACTTC; CDR3 protein: CSVVFVGLAHPYEQYF
clone size: NA; J gene: TRBJ2-7; V gene: TRBV28; D gene: TRBD1; CDR3 DNA: TGTGCCAGCAGTTTCGCCCAGGGGGCCTACGAGCAGTACTTC; CDR3 protein: CASSFAQGAYEQYF